The T cell receptor (beta chain) under discussion was sequenced for a study of radiotherapy plus CTLA-4 blockade in lung cancer. Study summary: The study recorded objective responses in 15% to 20% of patients and disease control in about 31%.

Germline V lookup: CDR1 SGDLS, CDR2 YYNGEE. This CDR3 spans 14 amino acids. Trimming took off 0 bases at V and 5 bases at J, with 11 bases between the two ends. Using immunoSEQ multiplex PCR, the repertoire was profiled, and TCRdb retains in-frame clones only, with some absent. Counted here are tens of thousands of clones, 60% to 85% occurring once; the ten biggest clones make up 4%. The sequence derives from a human donor with non-small cell lung cancer who had a partial response to radiotherapy plus ipilimumab. Some clones in this sample may be carry-over from other donors' samples. The chain joins TRBV9 to TRBJ2-5; possible D gene TRBD1, 5 bases. Sequenced material: peripheral blood, taken from a patient treated with radiotherapy plus ipilimumab. The CDR3 region has the DNA TGTGCCAGCAGCGTAGGACAGTTTAAGGAGACCCAGTACTTC. This translates into CASSVGQFKETQYF.